The 29 T cell receptor beta chains given below trace back to one sample, sequenced in a study of regulatory T cells in long-lasting Graves disease. Combining iRepertoire HTBI primers with Arm-PCR of CDR3 regions, the authors built TCR beta libraries. In TCRdb, the multiplex PCR reads were re-called with MiXCR into one record per CDR3 protein. The repertoire holds roughly 300,000 distinct CDR3 sequences, with 15% to 20% as singletons. Time point denoted: persistent/refractory GD, antithyroid drugs over 5 years with positive TRAb. The TCR library was prepared using RNA isolated from PBMCs. Here the sequenced sample was peripheral blood mononuclear cells (PBMCs), taken when the disease was refractory, from a patient treated with antithyroid drugs. All receptors derive from a female donor with Graves disease.

In its sample, this clonotype was seen a few times. The V and J genes are TRBV3-1 and TRBJ1-2, with a tentative D call TRBD1 (6 bases). The germline V gene encodes CDR1 LGHDT and CDR2 YNNKEL (reference sequence). The CDR3 has 14 residues. V lost 3 bases and J 8 bases, leaving 16 bases between the germline ends. CDR3 coding DNA: TGTGCCAGCAGCCAGGGGGCAGGGGCGTTCGGCTACACCTTC. Translation gives CASSQGAGAFGYTF.

At least ten counts were recorded for this clonotype. The chain employs TRBV6-1 and TRBJ1-1; D remains unclear. Trimming stripped 6 bases from V and 0 bases from J, with 14 bases between. The CDR3 length is 15 residues. Germline-derived CDR1 and CDR2 are MNHNS and SASEGT. This CDR3 is CASSSWQAMNTEAFF. The DNA for the CDR3 is TGTGCCAGCAGCTCCTGGCAGGCGATGAACACTGAAGCTTTCTTT.

This clonotype showed up just a few times. The J gene is TRBJ2-5, the V gene TRBV14; 8 positions agree with TRBD2. Per the germline V gene, CDR1 is SGHDN and CDR2 is FVKESK. Trimming cost V 1 base and J 1 base; bases outside gene matches: 2. The CDR3 has 15 residues. CDR3 bases: TGTGCCAGCAGCCAAGGAGGACTAGCCCAAGAGACCCAGTACTTC. It specifies CASSQGGLAQETQYF.

The genes are TRBV4-1 and TRBJ1-1; TRBD1 is a possible D gene (5 bases). V lost 1 base and J lost 4, with 10 bases in between. CDR1 and CDR2 from the germline V gene are MGHRA and YSYEKL. The CDR3 is 14 amino acids. The CDR3: CASSQGQRGTEAFF. In DNA form, the CDR3 reads TGCGCCAGCAGCCAAGGACAGCGGGGCACTGAAGCTTTCTTT.

This clonotype has ten or more counts. The genes are TRBV12-3 or TRBV12-4 and TRBJ2-6; 13 bases are a match to TRBD2. The CDR3 is 16 amino acids. Germline trimming cut 4 bases from V and 8 bases from J; bases unmatched to any gene: 5. The chain's CDR3 is CASSSLGLAGTNVLTF. For the CDR3, the DNA is TGTGCCAGCAGTTCGCTGGGACTAGCGGGGACCAACGTCCTGACTTTC.

This clonotype was counted ten times or more. The chain has TRBV2 and TRBJ1-5; D not certain. The V and J ends lost 6 bases and 0 bases respectively, with 6 bases between them. Germline-derived CDR1 and CDR2 are SNHLY and FYNNEI. The CDR3 extends over 13 amino acids. Written as DNA, the CDR3 is TGTGCCAGCAGAGTTTATAGCAATCAGCCCCAGCATTTT. Translated, it gives CASRVYSNQPQHF.

This clonotype was seen many times. The chain links TRBV19 to TRBJ1-1; D is uncertain. From germline, CDR1 is LNHDA and CDR2 SQIVND (reference sequence). The length of the CDR3 is 13 residues. V was trimmed by 6 bases and J by 1 base, leaving 9 bases between them. CDR3: CASRDQRNTEAFF. DNA of the CDR3: TGTGCCAGTAGAGATCAGAGGAACACTGAAGCTTTCTTT.

This clonotype was seen ten or more times. The gene calls are TRBV6-1 and TRBJ1-2; 9 positions agree with TRBD1. V lost 1 base to trimming and J lost 14 bases; unmatched junction nucleotides: 5. Germline V gene lookup returns CDR1 MNHNS and CDR2 SASEGT. The CDR3 consists of 12 residues. The CDR3 nucleotides are TGTGCCAGCAGTGAAGAGGGGACAGGGAGGACCTTC. This codes for CASSEEGTGRTF.

This clonotype was found many times. The genes are TRBV12-3 or TRBV12-4 and TRBJ1-3; no clear D. This CDR3 is 14 amino acids long. Trimming took off 1 base at V and 0 bases at J, with 4 bases between the two ends. The CDR3 loop reads CASSLVGSGNTIYF. CDR3 coding DNA: TGTGCCAGCAGTTTAGTAGGCTCTGGAAACACCATATATTTT.

With respect to this clonotype: A much larger clone differs from this one at a single base, so this may be a read error. The J gene is TRBJ2-2, the V gene TRBV7-3, with D tentatively TRBD1 (6 bases). Germline loops: CDR1 SGHTA, CDR2 FQGTGA. V lost 6 bases, J lost 1 base, and 6 bases lay in between. The CDR3 extends over 13 amino acids. The CDR3 region has the DNA TGTGCCAGCAGGGGACAGAACACCGGGGAGCTGTTTTTT. Residues: CASRGQNTGELFF.

With respect to this clonotype: It may be a read error: a sequence one base away is much more abundant. The V and J genes are TRBV7-2 and TRBJ2-4; D ambiguous. Germline CDR1 is SGHTA and CDR2 is FQGNSA. There are 11 residues in the CDR3. Trimming cost V 1 base and J 9 bases, with 4 bases left between them. The CDR3 loop reads CASSLGSIQYF. As DNA, the CDR3 is TGTGCCAGCAGCTTAGGGAGCATTCAGTACTTC. The variable domain in full, with the rest retrieved from reference TRBV7-2 and TRBJ2-4, is GAGVSQSPSNKVTEKGKDVELRCDPISGHTALYWYRQSLGQGLEFLIYFQGNSAPDKSGLPSDRFSAERTGGSVSTLTIQRTQQEDSAVYLCASSLGSIQYFGAGTRLSVL.

This clonotype was seen many times. The chain couples TRBV28 to TRBJ2-7; TRBD2 matches 10 bases. The V and J ends lost 3 bases and 3 bases, in that order; junction bases with no gene match: 5. The CDR3 length is 15 residues. Germline lookup yields CDR1 MDHEN and CDR2 SYDVKM. This chain's CDR3 is CASSFQLAGIYEQYF. CDR3 nucleotides: TGTGCCAGCAGTTTTCAACTAGCGGGGATCTACGAGCAGTACTTC.

This clonotype was observed many times. The gene calls are TRBV12-5 and TRBJ1-2; D is unclear. Trimming took off 3 bases at V and 2 bases at J, with 4 bases between the two ends. Germline lookup yields CDR1 LGHNT and CDR2 FRNRAP. The CDR3 extends over 12 amino acids. Here the CDR3 reads CASGFLNYGYTF. The CDR3 region has the DNA TGTGCTAGTGGTTTCTTAAACTATGGCTACACCTTC.

V and J are TRBV28 and TRBJ1-5, with 10 bases lining up with TRBD1. Germline V CDR1 and CDR2: MDHEN, SYDVKM. Trimming took 3 bases from V and 9 from J; bases not matched to a gene: 8. This CDR3 is 15 amino acids long. The CDR3 sequence is CASSLGGQGEMPQHF. The CDR3 DNA is TGTGCCAGCAGTTTGGGCGGACAGGGGGAGATGCCCCAGCATTTT.

The chain links TRBV11-2 to TRBJ2-7, with 8 bases that match TRBD1. The germline V gene has CDR1 SGHAT and CDR2 FQNNGV. The trim removed 3 bases at V and 2 bases at J, leaving 9 bases unmatched. The length of the CDR3 is 16 residues. CDR3 protein: CASSFGGTGIAYEQYF. CDR3 bases: TGTGCCAGCAGCTTTGGGGGGACAGGAATTGCCTACGAGCAGTACTTC.

This clonotype has ten or more counts. J is TRBJ2-2 and V is TRBV2, with 10 bases lining up with TRBD2. Germline loops: CDR1 SNHLY, CDR2 FYNNEI. V gave up 6 bases and J gave up 4 bases; unmatched junction bases: 5. The CDR3 is 15 residues long. CDR3 DNA sequence: TGTGCCAGCAGCGTAGCGGGAGGACTCACCGGGGAGCTGTTTTTT. Encoded protein: CASSVAGGLTGELFF.

This clonotype was counted many times. V is TRBV6-9 and J is TRBJ2-5, with 8 positions matching TRBD2. The V gene end was trimmed by 3 bases and the J gene end by 1 base; junction bases not matched to a gene: 10. Germline CDR1 and CDR2: MNHGY and SVAAGI. The CDR3 covers 17 residues. The CDR3 loop is CASSYGWGAGVQETQYF. Here the CDR3 DNA reads TGTGCCAGCAGTTACGGTTGGGGAGCGGGGGTCCAAGAGACCCAGTACTTC.

This clonotype was counted many times. The rearrangement joins TRBV10-3 to TRBJ2-5, with 7 bases matching TRBD1. The CDR3 contains 12 residues. V was pared by 5 bases and J by 5 bases, with 2 bases of the junction left unmatched. Per germline, CDR1 ENHRY and CDR2 SYGVKD. The CDR3 loop reads CAISPQGETQYF. DNA of the CDR3: TGTGCCATCAGTCCACAGGGGGAGACCCAGTACTTC.

This clonotype was picked up a small number of times. The V and J genes are TRBV6-2 or TRBV6-3 and TRBJ1-4; 7 bases agree with TRBD1. The CDR3 is 15 amino acids. Losses at the gene ends were 2 bases for V and 5 bases for J; bases not matched to a gene: 5. The V gene's germline CDR1 is MNHEY and CDR2 SVGEGT. The CDR3 DNA follows: TGTGCCAGCAGTTACACCAGGACAGGAAATGAAAAACTGTTTTTT. This gives the protein CASSYTRTGNEKLFF.

The chain has TRBV5-1 and TRBJ2-1; 10 positions match TRBD1. The CDR3 consists of 16 residues. Germline assignment: CDR1 SGHRS and CDR2 YFSETQ. V was pared by 0 bases and J by 11 bases, with 11 bases of the junction left unmatched. The CDR3 loop reads CASSLEPGTGEGKQFF. CDR3 bases: TGCGCCAGCAGCTTGGAACCCGGGACAGGGGAAGGGAAGCAGTTCTTC.

This clonotype was counted between two and nine times. The V and J genes are TRBV10-2 and TRBJ1-1, with D possibly matching TRBD1 (5 bases). In germline, CDR1 is WSHSY, CDR2 SAAADI. Trimming cost V 6 bases and J 0 bases, with 8 bases left between them. There are 13 residues in the CDR3. CDR3 nucleotide sequence: TGCGCCAGCAGGAAGACAGTGAACACTGAAGCTTTCTTT. Translated: CASRKTVNTEAFF.

The table lists this clonotype with many counts. This chain joins TRBV10-2 and TRBJ2-7; D gene unclear. From germline, CDR1 is WSHSY and CDR2 SAAADI. Trimming removed 0 bases at V and 4 bases at J, with 7 bases between. The CDR3 runs 13 residues. The DNA of the CDR3 is TGCGCCAGCAGTGAGTCGATAGAGTACGAGCAGTACTTC. Residues: CASSESIEYEQYF.

This clonotype was seen only a few times. The chain is built from TRBV20-1 and TRBJ1-1; 11 bases fit TRBD1. Germline CDR1 DFQATT, CDR2 SNEGSKA (reference sequence). With 5 bases clipped from V and 1 base from J, the junction kept 0 bases outside the gene matches. The CDR3 spans 13 residues. CDR3 amino acids: CSAGQGANTEAFF. The CDR3, as DNA: TGCAGTGCTGGACAGGGGGCGAACACTGAAGCTTTCTTT.

There are many counts of this clonotype. This chain uses TRBV24-1 with TRBJ1-2; tentative D call: TRBD1 (5 bases). Per the germline V gene, CDR1 is KGHDR and CDR2 is SFDVKD. Trimming took 3 bases from V and 8 from J, leaving 15 bases between them. CDR3 size: 14 residues. The CDR3 is CATSDSRERKGYTF. The CDR3 nucleotides are TGTGCCACCAGTGATAGCAGGGAAAGAAAGGGCTACACCTTC.

This clonotype was seen a few times. CDR3 sequence reads: CASSYTARPTEAFF. In nucleotides, the CDR3 is TGCGCCAGCAGTTACACGGCTCGGCCTACTGAAGCTTTCTTT. The chain recombines TRBV10-2 with TRBJ1-1; D uncertain. Trimming left V 5 bases short and J 5 bases short, with 15 bases between. This CDR3 has 14 residues. The germline V gene encodes CDR1 WSHSY and CDR2 SAAADI.

The chain uses TRBV19 and TRBJ2-2; TRBD2 matches at 9 bases. The germline V gene encodes CDR1 LNHDA and CDR2 SQIVND (reference sequence). There are 15 residues in the CDR3. Trimming at V came to 5 bases and at J to 5 bases, leaving 6 bases not matched to a gene. CDR3 in DNA: TGTGCCAGTAGTGGTCTAGCGGGAAAAACCGGGGAGCTGTTTTTT. Translating it yields CASSGLAGKTGELFF.

This clonotype was detected ten times or more. This chain joins TRBV30 and TRBJ1-5; no firm D call. CDR1 GTSNPN and CDR2 SVGIG come from the germline V gene (reference sequence). The CDR3 consists of 14 residues. Trimming cost V 3 bases and J 4 bases, with 13 bases left between them. CDR3 sequence (DNA): TGTGCCTGGAGGGACCACGGCCGAAATCAGCCCCAGCATTTT. Its protein product is CAWRDHGRNQPQHF. Full variable domain (rest looked up from reference TRBV30 and TRBJ1-5): SQTIHQWPATLVQPVGSPLSLECTVEGTSNPNLYWYRQAAGRGLQLLFYSVGIGQISSEVPQNLSASRPQDRQFILSSKKLLLSDSGFYLCAWRDHGRNQPQHFGDGTRLSIL.

There are many counts of this clonotype. The chain has TRBV11-2 and TRBJ1-2; D remains ambiguous. Germline values: CDR1 SGHAT, CDR2 FQNNGV. This CDR3 has 12 amino acids. The germline V and J ends were trimmed by 5 bases and 8 bases, with 12 bases remaining between them. The CDR3 spells CASSLLTQGYTF. CDR3 nucleotides: TGTGCCAGCAGCCTCTTGACCCAGGGCTACACCTTC. Full variable domain (rest looked up from reference TRBV11-2 and TRBJ1-2): EAGVAQSPRYKIIEKRQSVAFWCNPISGHATLYWYQQILGQGPKLLIQFQNNGVVDDSQLPKDRFSAERLKGVDSTLKIQPAKLEDSAVYLCASSLLTQGYTFGSGTRLTVV.

This clonotype was found a few times. The CDR3 protein is CASSQNSPLHF. The DNA of the CDR3 is TGTGCCAGCAGCCAGAATTCACCCCTCCACTTT. The chain has TRBV7-9 and TRBJ1-6; unclear D gene. V was pared by 5 bases and J by 7 bases, with 3 bases between. From germline, CDR1 is SEHNR and CDR2 FQNEAQ (reference sequence). This CDR3 spans 11 amino acids.